This T cell receptor beta chain was identified during a study of regulatory and conventional T cells in RAG deficiency. Findings and caveats of the study: Shorter CDR3s in all patient subsets; >85% Treg-Tconv overlap in Omenn. Treg unique TCR beta sequences were about 91-fold fewer in Omenn syndrome and CID/AS patients than controls.

Concerning this clone itself: Its antigen is unidentified.

In germline, CDR1 is GTSNPN, CDR2 SVGIG (reference sequence). The CDR3 contains 13 residues. V gave up 0 bases and J gave up 7 bases, with 10 bases separating them. Using immunoSEQ multiplex PCR, the repertoire was profiled, and TCRdb retains in-frame clones only, with some absent. Of 25,000 to 35,000 clones in the sample, 85% to 90% were seen once. The data were also submitted as part of a second study, on regulatory T cells. From that report: The primer mix had 52 TRBV and 13 TRBJ primers.

This receptor was taken from a human donor in good health. The chain has TRBV30 and TRBJ2-1; D gene uncertain. The sequencing input was CD8+ T cells sorted from blood. This CDR3 is CAWSVVSSNEQFF. DNA of the CDR3: TGTGCCTGGAGTGTAGTTTCCAGTAATGAGCAGTTCTTC.